The 31 T cell receptor beta chains below were found in one sample sequenced in a study of T cell responses to AZD1222 COVID-19 vaccine. This table comes from immunoSEQ multiplex PCR, and its TCRdb copy is limited to in-frame clones, with some not included. The sample yields approximately 94,000 clones, around 87% seen once. This sample comprised peripheral blood, obtained on day 0 of MenACWY control vaccination. These receptors were obtained from an adult in good health.

The chain employs TRBV28 and TRBJ1-2; 9 nucleotides match TRBD1. This CDR3 spans 18 amino acids. V dropped 2 bases and J dropped 6; count of bases not matched to a gene: 16. The germline V gene has CDR1 MDHEN and CDR2 SYDVKM. CDR3 protein: CASSLIPWGTGFINGYTF. The CDR3 DNA follows: TGTGCCAGCAGTTTAATTCCGTGGGGGACAGGGTTTATCAATGGCTACACCTTC.

This clone appeared a single time. This chain links TRBV28 with TRBJ1-2; 8 positions match TRBD1. Per the germline V gene, CDR1 is MDHEN and CDR2 is SYDVKM. The CDR3 runs 16 residues. After removal of 5 bases from V and 0 bases from J, the junction contained 8 bases not matched to a gene. CDR3 DNA sequence: TGTGCCAGCAGTCCCCCGGGACAGGAAGCTAACTATGGCTACACCTTC. Translated: CASSPPGQEANYGYTF.

The rearrangement uses TRBV7-2 and TRBJ1-2, with D hard to call. The germline CDR1 and CDR2 sequences are SGHTA and FQGNSA. This CDR3 has 12 amino acids. V was shortened by 3 bases and J by 8 bases, with 10 bases between the two germline ends. CDR3 DNA: TGTGCCAGCAGCTTGGCGGGATTGGGCTACACCTTC. Its protein is CASSLAGLGYTF.

The chain couples TRBV10-1 to TRBJ1-5; D call uncertain. Trimming shortened V by 4 bases and J by 0 bases, and 10 bases separated the two germline ends. The CDR3 spans 15 residues. CDR1 is WNHNN, CDR2 SYGVQD, per germline (reference sequence). The CDR3 protein is CASSVSPHSNQPQHF. The CDR3, as DNA: TGCGCCAGCAGTGTGTCCCCCCATAGCAATCAGCCCCAGCATTTT.

This sequence joins TRBV28 and TRBJ1-6; a possible D gene is TRBD1 (5 bases). CDR3 size: 15 residues. Trimming pared 8 bases from V and 0 bases from J, leaving 11 bases between. Germline loops: CDR1 MDHEN, CDR2 SYDVKM. CDR3 residues: CASGTTSSYNSPLHF. CDR3 DNA: TGTGCCAGCGGGACGACCAGCTCCTATAATTCACCCCTCCACTTT.

CDR3 in DNA: TGTGCCAGCAGCCGGGGGGTGGACAATCAGCCCCAGCATTTT. This gives the protein CASSRGVDNQPQHF. This chain uses TRBV3-1 (or the pseudogene TRBV3-2) with TRBJ1-5, with a tentative D call TRBD1 (5 bases). This CDR3 region has 14 residues. Per the germline V gene, CDR1 is LGHDT and CDR2 is YNNKEL (reference sequence). The V gene lost 4 bases and the J gene lost 3 bases, with 10 bases spanning the gap.

The rearrangement joins TRBV7-8 to TRBJ2-7; unclear D gene. Germline lookup yields CDR1 SGHVS and CDR2 FQNEAQ. The CDR3 contains 17 residues. Trimming stripped 2 bases from V and 7 bases from J, with 24 bases between. CDR3 amino acids: CASSLSSPSSWGREQYF. DNA of the CDR3: TGTGCCAGCAGCTTAAGTTCCCCCTCTTCGTGGGGTCGGGAGCAGTACTTC.

The genes are TRBV6-1 and TRBJ2-3, with D perhaps matching TRBD1 (5 bases). CDR1 MNHNS and CDR2 SASEGT come from the germline V gene. V was cut by 3 bases and J by 6 bases, with 7 bases left in between. This CDR3 comprises 12 residues. The CDR3, as DNA: TGTGCCAGCAGTGACAGGGCGGATACGCAGTATTTT. Its protein product is CASSDRADTQYF.

The chain combines TRBV7-9 with TRBJ1-1, with D tentatively TRBD1 (5 bases). The germline CDR1 and CDR2 sequences are SEHNR and FQNEAQ (reference sequence). V gave up 5 bases and J gave up 8 bases, with 9 bases separating them. This CDR3 has 11 amino acids. The CDR3: CASSVRDEAFF. The CDR3, as DNA: TGTGCCAGCAGCGTCCGGGACGAAGCTTTCTTT.

V and J are TRBV7-3 and TRBJ2-2, with 8 bases identical to TRBD1. The ends lost 2 bases at V and 3 bases at J; junction bases unmatched: 5. CDR3 length equals 16 residues. CDR1 and CDR2 (germline): SGHTA, FQGTGA. CDR3 amino acids: CASSLAGGIDTGELFF. DNA of the CDR3: TGTGCCAGCAGCTTAGCAGGGGGCATTGACACCGGGGAGCTGTTTTTT.

The chain uses TRBV10-3 and TRBJ2-7, with D tentatively TRBD2 (6 bases). Trimming left V 3 bases short and J 6 bases short, with 15 bases between. From germline, CDR1 is ENHRY and CDR2 SYGVKD. CDR3 length equals 14 residues. The DNA of the CDR3 is TGTGCCATCAGTGATCCCCAACTAGCAGGCGAGCAGTACTTC. The encoded protein is CAISDPQLAGEQYF.

V is TRBV28 and J is TRBJ1-6, with D uncertain. Trimming cost V 7 bases and J 0 bases, with 13 bases left between them. Germline-derived CDR1 and CDR2 are MDHEN and SYDVKM. The CDR3 extends over 16 amino acids. CDR3 sequence: CASTPVLRSYNSPLHF. CDR3 DNA sequence: TGTGCCAGCACCCCCGTTCTTCGCTCCTATAATTCACCCCTCCACTTT.

This clone was recorded only once. The V and J genes are TRBV28 and TRBJ2-4; either TRBD1 or TRBD2 may supply D (5 bases each). This CDR3 is built from 16 residues. Trimming took off 4 bases at V and 6 bases at J, with 19 bases between the two ends. In germline, CDR1 is MDHEN, CDR2 SYDVKM. The CDR3 region has the DNA TGTGCCAGCAGTTCCCCCCGAGGGGCCGAGGGAAACATTCAGTACTTC. It is translated as CASSSPRGAEGNIQYF.

V and J are TRBV4-2 and TRBJ1-2; D ambiguous. The CDR3 totals 13 residues. Germline V gene data show CDR1 as LGHNA and CDR2 as YNFKEQ. V lost 0 bases, J lost 8 bases, and 10 bases lay in between. The CDR3 here is CASSQDLYAGYTF. The DNA of the CDR3 is TGTGCCAGCAGCCAAGATCTCTACGCAGGCTACACCTTC.

V is TRBV5-1 and J is TRBJ1-6, with TRBD1 identical over 7 bases. V shed 6 bases and J 5 bases; nucleotides not matched to a gene: 8. This CDR3 region has 15 residues. CDR1 is SGHRS, CDR2 YFSETQ, per germline. CDR3 nucleotide sequence: TGCGCCAGCACCTGGACAGGTGGGAATAATTCACCCCTCCACTTT. It codes for CASTWTGGNNSPLHF.

J is TRBJ1-2 and V is TRBV19; unclear D gene. This CDR3 contains 13 residues. Germline V gives CDR1 LNHDA, CDR2 SQIVND (reference sequence). CDR3 protein: CATYRGLGYGYTF. In nucleotides, the CDR3 is TGTGCTACGTATCGAGGGTTAGGATATGGCTACACCTTC.

This chain joins TRBV7-8 and TRBJ2-5, with 7 nucleotides matching TRBD2. Germline V CDR1 and CDR2: SGHVS, FQNEAQ. The CDR3 runs to 15 residues. Losses at the gene ends were 5 bases for V and 4 bases for J; bases not matched to a gene: 10. CDR3 region: CASSQSGALGETQYF. CDR3 nucleotide sequence: TGTGCCAGCAGCCAGAGCGGGGCCCTCGGAGAGACCCAGTACTTC.

Here the CDR3 reads CASSFRQGDVTGELFF. CDR3 DNA sequence: TGTGCCAGCAGTTTCCGACAGGGCGACGTAACCGGGGAGCTGTTTTTT. This sequence joins TRBV6-5 and TRBJ2-2; 7 positions match TRBD1. V lost 4 bases, J lost 5 bases, and 10 bases stayed unmatched. The V gene's germline CDR1 is MNHEY and CDR2 SVGAGI. This CDR3 contains 16 residues.

The rearrangement joins TRBV7-2 to TRBJ1-6, with D perhaps TRBD1 (6 bases). The CDR3 length is 14 residues. Germline CDR1 is SGHTA and CDR2 is FQGNSA. V lost 6 bases and J 10 bases, leaving 16 bases between the germline ends. The CDR3 is CASRGGGRRSPLHF. In DNA, the CDR3 is TGTGCCAGCAGAGGTGGGGGGCGGAGATCACCCCTCCACTTT.

CDR3 protein: CASSRHGRGGVDNSPLHF. CDR3 coding DNA: TGTGCCAGCAGTCGTCATGGCCGTGGAGGGGTCGATAATTCACCCCTCCACTTT. The chain couples TRBV28 to TRBJ1-6, with D perhaps TRBD1 (5 bases). V shed 5 bases and J shed 5 bases, with 22 bases lying between them. Per the germline V gene, CDR1 is MDHEN and CDR2 is SYDVKM. The CDR3 length is 18 residues.

This CDR3 reads CASTAAHTDTQYF. The CDR3, as DNA: TGTGCCAGCACGGCAGCCCACACAGATACGCAGTATTTT. The chain uses TRBV12-3 or TRBV12-4 and TRBJ2-3, with unresolved D. The CDR3 totals 13 residues. V lost 7 bases to trimming and J lost 2 bases, with 10 bases between them.

This rearrangement joins TRBV6-5 to TRBJ2-7; no reliable D call. CDR3 length equals 15 residues. Trimming took off 4 bases at V and 6 bases at J, with 19 bases between the two ends. Germline CDR1 and CDR2: MNHEY and SVGAGI. The CDR3 protein is CASSSQRAHPAEQYF. In nucleotides, the CDR3 is TGTGCCAGCAGTTCACAACGAGCCCACCCCGCCGAGCAGTACTTC.

The sample holds one count of this clone. The chain couples TRBV29-1 to TRBJ2-3; 8 bases agree with TRBD1. After removal of 8 bases from V and 6 bases from J, the junction contained 16 bases not matched to a gene. CDR1 and CDR2 from the germline V gene are SQVTM and ANQGSEA. The CDR3 runs 15 residues. CDR3 DNA: TGCAGCTCGTTGTTAAGGACAGGGCTGTTGGATACGCAGTATTTT. Protein: CSSLLRTGLLDTQYF.

The V and J genes are TRBV6-5 and TRBJ2-7, with 14 bases aligning to TRBD2. The V gene end was trimmed by 2 bases and the J gene end by 1 base; junction bases not matched to a gene: 1. The CDR3 runs 16 residues. Germline-derived CDR1 and CDR2 are MNHEY and SVGAGI. Written as DNA, the CDR3 is TGTGCCAGCAGTTACGGGACTAGCGGGGGATCCTACGAGCAGTACTTC. Its translation: CASSYGTSGGSYEQYF.

This clone was seen once. The CDR3 DNA is TGCGCCAGCAGCTTGTTAGGGGGCGTTGAAAAACTGTTTTTT. This codes for CASSLLGGVEKLFF. V usage is TRBV5-1 and J usage is TRBJ1-4; 7 nucleotides match TRBD1. The CDR3 sequence is 14 residues long. The germline V gene encodes CDR1 SGHRS and CDR2 YFSETQ. V shed 1 base, J shed 7 bases, and the junction held 4 bases outside the gene matches.

The table lists this clone with a count of one. The chain links TRBV7-2 to TRBJ1-6; 10 bases fit TRBD1. V gave up 5 bases and J gave up 12 bases; unmatched junction bases: 7. The CDR3 contains 14 residues. Per germline, CDR1 SGHTA and CDR2 FQGNSA. Here the CDR3 DNA reads TGTGCCAGCAGCCGGGGACAGGGGAGCAAACCCCTCCACTTT. Residues: CASSRGQGSKPLHF.

Turning to this clone: The sample holds other DNA sequences that translate to the same CDR3. The rearrangement uses TRBV20-1 and TRBJ2-7; 8 bases match TRBD2. J lost 4 bases, V lost 6 bases, and 2 bases had no gene match. The CDR3 spans 11 residues. Germline CDR1 is DFQATT and CDR2 is SNEGSKA (reference sequence). The CDR3 region is CSAREVYEQYF. The CDR3 DNA sequence: TGCAGTGCGCGGGAGGTGTACGAGCAGTACTTC.

The rearrangement uses TRBV28 and TRBJ2-7; D possibly corresponds to TRBD1 (6 bases). Trimming stripped 4 bases from V and 2 bases from J, with 15 bases between. The CDR3 loop spans 15 amino acids. Germline lookup yields CDR1 MDHEN and CDR2 SYDVKM. CDR3: CASSSPGTPAYEQYF. For the CDR3, the DNA is TGTGCCAGCAGTTCTCCCGGGACACCGGCCTACGAGCAGTACTTC.

The chain has TRBV28 and TRBJ1-4, with D possibly being TRBD1 (6 bases). The CDR3 length is 16 residues. The germline gives CDR1 MDHEN, CDR2 SYDVKM. V lost 4 bases and J 3 bases, leaving 15 bases between the germline ends. The CDR3 DNA reads TGTGCCAGCAGTTCGCCTCGGACAGCCTCTAATGAAAAACTGTTTTTT. Its translation is CASSSPRTASNEKLFF.

The rearrangement links TRBV25-1 to TRBJ1-2, with D possibly being TRBD1 (6 bases). V lost 1 base and J lost 7, with 10 bases in between. The CDR3 spans 13 residues. Germline V gives CDR1 MGHDK, CDR2 SYGVNS. CDR3 in amino acids: CASSESGAGGYTF. In nucleotides, the CDR3 is TGTGCCAGCAGTGAATCAGGGGCCGGTGGCTACACCTTC.

The chain recombines TRBV4-2 with TRBJ2-2; 8 bases are shared with TRBD2. There are 17 residues in the CDR3. Germline CDR1 is LGHNA and CDR2 is YNFKEQ. V shed 1 base and J 0 bases; nucleotides not matched to a gene: 4. Here the CDR3 DNA reads TGTGCCAGCAGCCAAGCTCATAGCGGGGCGAACACCGGGGAGCTGTTTTTT. Translation: CASSQAHSGANTGELFF.